A single sample is the source of the 3 T cell receptor beta chains below, sequenced in a study of cytomegalovirus exposure and HLA in healthy donors. Vbeta (60) and Jbeta (13) primers were used in the PCR. Profiled with immunoSEQ multiplex PCR; TCRdb holds only in-frame clones, not every one. This repertoire shows approximately 200,000 clones, almost 80% found once; its top ten account for roughly 1.9%. Material for sequencing was PBMCs. These receptors came from a man between 18 and 35 years old in good health and CMV-seronegative.

The V call is TRBV5-1, the J call TRBJ2-1; a possible D gene is TRBD1 (5 bases). V lost 4 bases and J lost 0, with 17 bases in between. The CDR3 has 17 amino acids. In germline, CDR1 is SGHRS, CDR2 YFSETQ. CDR3 loop: CASSTKTGSRSYNEQFF. In nucleotides, the CDR3 is TGCGCCAGCAGCACGAAAACAGGTTCGCGCTCCTACAATGAGCAGTTCTTC.

This clone appeared a single time. The chain uses TRBV6-5 and TRBJ2-3; 8 bases fit TRBD1. The length of the CDR3 is 12 residues. J lost 4 bases, V lost 9 bases, and 3 bases had no gene match. Looked up from germline, CDR1 is MNHEY and CDR2 is SVGAGI. This chain's CDR3 is CASPGGADTQYF. Here the CDR3 DNA reads TGTGCCAGTCCAGGGGGCGCAGATACGCAGTATTTT.

The chain couples TRBV2 to TRBJ2-7, with 8 bases that match TRBD1. The CDR3 extends over 15 amino acids. Germline V gene data show CDR1 as SNHLY and CDR2 as FYNNEI. V gave up 9 bases and J gave up 3 bases; unmatched junction bases: 13. Here the CDR3 DNA reads TGTGCCAGGGAGGGGTCCGGGACAGGAAACTACGAGCAGTACTTC. Protein product: CAREGSGTGNYEQYF. The entire variable domain, with the rest obtained from reference TRBV2 and TRBJ2-7, is as follows: EPEVTQTPSHQVTQMGQEVILRCVPISNHLYFYWYRQILGQKVEFLVSFYNNEISEKSEIFDDQFSVERPDGSNFTLKIRSTKLEDSAMYFCAREGSGTGNYEQYFGPGTRLTVT.